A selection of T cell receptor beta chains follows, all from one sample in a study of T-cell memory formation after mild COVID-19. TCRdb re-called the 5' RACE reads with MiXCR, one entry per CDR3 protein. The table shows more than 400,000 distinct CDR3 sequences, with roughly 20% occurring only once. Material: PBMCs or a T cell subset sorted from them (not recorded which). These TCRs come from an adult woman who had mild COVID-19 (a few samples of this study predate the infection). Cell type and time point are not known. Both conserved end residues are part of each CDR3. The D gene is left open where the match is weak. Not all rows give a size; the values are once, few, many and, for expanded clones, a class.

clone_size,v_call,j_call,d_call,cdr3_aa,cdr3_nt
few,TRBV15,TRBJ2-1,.,CATQQSGNEQFF,TGTGCCACCCAGCAGTCGGGCAATGAGCAGTTCTTC
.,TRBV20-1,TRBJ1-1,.,CSASLGGPNTEAFF,TGCAGTGCCTCCTTGGGCGGGCCGAACACTGAAGCTTTCTTT
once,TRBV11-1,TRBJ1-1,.,CASSLSETGNTEAFF,TGTGCCAGCAGCTTATCAGAAACCGGGAACACTGAAGCTTTCTTT
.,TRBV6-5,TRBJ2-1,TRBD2,CASSYAGVNNEQFF,TGTGCCAGCAGTTACGCGGGAGTGAACAATGAGCAGTTCTTC
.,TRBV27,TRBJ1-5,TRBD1,CASSLTGVWGNQPQHF,TGTGCCAGCAGTTTGACAGGGGTTTGGGGCAATCAGCCCCAGCATTTT
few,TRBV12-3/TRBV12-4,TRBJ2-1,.,CASSFSTNNEQFF,TGTGCCAGCAGTTTCTCTACCAACAATGAGCAGTTCTTC
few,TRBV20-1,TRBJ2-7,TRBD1,CSAWIWDRAEGEQYF,TGCAGCGCGTGGATTTGGGACAGGGCGGAGGGCGAGCAGTACTTC
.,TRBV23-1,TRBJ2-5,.,CASSRDTYF,TGCGCCAGCAGTCGCGACACGTACTTC
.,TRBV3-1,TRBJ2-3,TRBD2,CASSLSGTSGSDTQYF,TGTGCCAGCAGCCTATCCGGGACTAGCGGTTCGGATACGCAGTATTTT
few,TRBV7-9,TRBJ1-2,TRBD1,CASSSEDRGYYGYTF,TGTGCCAGCAGCTCCGAAGACAGGGGTTACTATGGCTACACCTTC
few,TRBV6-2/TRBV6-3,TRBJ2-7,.,CASNKMWTDYEQYF,TGTGCCAGCAATAAAATGTGGACGGACTACGAGCAGTACTTC
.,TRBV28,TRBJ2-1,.,CASSPEWHEQFF,TGTGCCAGCAGCCCAGAATGGCATGAGCAGTTCTTC
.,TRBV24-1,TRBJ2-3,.,CATSDYNTDTQYF,TGTGCCACCAGTGATTACAACACAGATACGCAGTATTTT
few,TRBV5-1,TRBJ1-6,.,CASSLGLRGAHPYGSPLHF,TGCGCCAGCAGCTTGGGGTTACGGGGGGCCCATCCGTATGGATCACCCCTCCACTTT
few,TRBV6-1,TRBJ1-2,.,CASSEGPTDYGYTF,TGTGCCAGCAGTGAGGGACCAACCGACTATGGCTACACCTTC
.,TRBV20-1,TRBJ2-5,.,CSAPRTNHGQETQYF,TGCAGTGCCCCCCGGACTAACCACGGACAAGAGACCCAGTACTTC
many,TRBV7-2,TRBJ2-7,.,CASSLEAASYEQYF,TGTGCCAGCAGCTTAGAAGCGGCGTCCTACGAGCAGTACTTC
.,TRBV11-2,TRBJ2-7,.,CASSFRQASPYEQYF,TGTGCCAGCAGCTTTAGGCAGGCGAGTCCCTACGAGCAGTACTTC
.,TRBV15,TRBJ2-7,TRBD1,CATTEDRGVRYEQYF,TGTGCCACCACCGAGGACAGGGGGGTTAGGTACGAGCAGTACTTC
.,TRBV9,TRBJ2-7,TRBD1,CASTRTGVPYEQYF,TGTGCCAGCACCCGGACAGGGGTACCCTACGAGCAGTACTTC
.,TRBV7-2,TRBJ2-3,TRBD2,CASSLVATLAGGFTDTQYF,TGTGCCAGCAGCTTAGTAGCCACACTAGCGGGAGGGTTCACAGATACGCAGTATTTT
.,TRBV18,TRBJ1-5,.,CASSRAADQPQHF,TGTGCCAGCTCAAGAGCCGCAGATCAGCCCCAGCATTTT
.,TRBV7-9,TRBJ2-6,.,CASSHPSPGANVLTF,TGTGCCAGCAGCCACCCGTCTCCTGGGGCCAACGTCCTGACTTTC
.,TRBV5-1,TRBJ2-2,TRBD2,CASSPTSGSSSGELFF,TGCGCCAGCAGCCCGACTAGCGGGAGCTCGAGCGGGGAGCTGTTTTTT
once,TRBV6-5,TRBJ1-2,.,CASSYSNWGNYGYTF,TGTGCCAGCAGTTACTCGAACTGGGGAAACTATGGCTACACCTTC
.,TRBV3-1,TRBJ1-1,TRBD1,CASSLSRTGGTEAFF,TGTGCCAGCAGCCTCTCCAGGACAGGGGGGACTGAAGCTTTCTTT
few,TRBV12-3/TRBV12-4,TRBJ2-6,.,CASSLANGGVGPGANVLTF,TGTGCCAGCAGTTTAGCCAATGGAGGGGTCGGGCCTGGGGCCAACGTCCTGACTTTC
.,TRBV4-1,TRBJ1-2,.,CASSHDYYGYTF,TGCGCCAGCAGCCATGATTATTATGGCTACACCTTC
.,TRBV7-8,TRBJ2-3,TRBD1,CASITGTGEADTQYF,TGTGCCAGCATCACCGGGACAGGGGAGGCAGATACGCAGTATTTT
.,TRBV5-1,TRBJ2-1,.,CASSSPPDGNPYNEQFF,TGCGCCAGCAGTTCTCCCCCGGACGGGAACCCCTACAATGAGCAGTTCTTC
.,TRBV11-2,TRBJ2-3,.,CASSPRVGGPGDTQYF,TGTGCCAGCAGCCCCCGAGTGGGGGGCCCGGGAGATACGCAGTATTTT
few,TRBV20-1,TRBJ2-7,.,CSASGGEQYF,TGCAGTGCTAGCGGGGGCGAGCAGTACTTC
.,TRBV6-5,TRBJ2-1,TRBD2,CASRLAGGTRNEQFF,TGTGCCAGCAGACTCGCGGGGGGGACACGCAATGAGCAGTTCTTC
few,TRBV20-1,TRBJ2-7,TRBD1,CSARDNRGLGEQYF,TGCAGTGCTAGAGACAACAGGGGGCTCGGCGAGCAGTACTTC
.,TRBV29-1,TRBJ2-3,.,CSVGDSGGVTDTQYF,TGCAGCGTTGGTGATAGTGGAGGGGTCACAGATACGCAGTATTTT
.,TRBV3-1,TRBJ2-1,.,CASSQDVTGSNEQFF,TGTGCCAGCAGCCAAGATGTCACGGGCTCCAATGAGCAGTTCTTC
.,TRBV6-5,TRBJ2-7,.,CASSFVGRVNEQYF,TGTGCCAGCAGTTTCGTCGGCAGGGTCAACGAGCAGTACTTC
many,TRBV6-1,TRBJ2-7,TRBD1,CASSEPGQGAHEQYF,TGTGCCAGCAGTGAGCCGGGACAGGGGGCCCACGAGCAGTACTTC
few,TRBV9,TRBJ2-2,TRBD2,CASSVSSGSSVTGELFF,TGTGCCAGCAGCGTCTCTAGCGGGAGTTCTGTCACCGGGGAGCTGTTTTTT
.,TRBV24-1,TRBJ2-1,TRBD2,CATSDRRLAVNEQFF,TGTGCCACCAGTGACCGACGACTAGCGGTGAATGAGCAGTTCTTC
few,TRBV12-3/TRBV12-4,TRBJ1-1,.,CASSARGPAYTEAFF,TGTGCCAGCAGTGCCAGGGGTCCAGCTTACACTGAAGCTTTCTTT
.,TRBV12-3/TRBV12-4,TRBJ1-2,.,CASSLVSGYGYTF,TGTGCCAGCAGTTTGGTATCAGGGTATGGCTACACCTTC
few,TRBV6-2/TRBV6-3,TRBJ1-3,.,CASSYSRLRDSGNTIYF,TGTGCCAGCAGTTACTCGAGGCTTCGCGACTCTGGAAACACCATATATTTT
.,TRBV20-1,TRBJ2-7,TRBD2,CSAPVELAGTYEQYF,TGCAGTGCCCCAGTCGAGCTAGCGGGTACCTACGAGCAGTACTTC
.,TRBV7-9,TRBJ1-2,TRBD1,CASSLGQGFSGYTF,TGTGCCAGCAGCTTGGGACAGGGGTTCTCTGGCTACACCTTC
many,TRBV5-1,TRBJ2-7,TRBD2,CASGLAGATSYEQYF,TGCGCCAGCGGACTAGCGGGGGCCACCTCCTACGAGCAGTACTTC
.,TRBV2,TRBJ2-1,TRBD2,CASSSGRLAYNEQFF,TGTGCCAGCAGCTCCGGGAGGCTAGCCTACAATGAGCAGTTCTTC
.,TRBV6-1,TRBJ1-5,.,CASSEAYRPGHQPQHF,TGTGCCAGCAGTGAAGCGTACAGGCCAGGGCACCAGCCCCAGCATTTT